These 16 T cell receptor beta chains were all obtained from the same sample, sequenced in a study of cytomegalovirus exposure and HLA in healthy donors. PCR primers comprised 60 Vbeta and 13 Jbeta primers. Measured with immunoSEQ multiplex PCR; TCRdb has only the in-frame clones, and not every one. The table lists some 80,000 clones, 78% of them singletons, with 5.5% to 7.5% in the top ten. The sequencing sample was made of PBMCs. These receptors originate from a man aged 18-30 years in good health and CMV-seropositive.

The chain has TRBV9 and TRBJ2-7, with 7 bases matching TRBD2. There are 14 residues in the CDR3. Trimming cost V 3 bases and J 2 bases; bases outside gene matches: 5. The germline V gene has CDR1 SGDLS and CDR2 YYNGEE. CDR3 in amino acids: CASSGSGQPYEQYF. The CDR3 DNA follows: TGTGCCAGCAGCGGTAGCGGGCAACCCTACGAGCAGTACTTC. Full variable domain (rest looked up from reference TRBV9 and TRBJ2-7): DSGVTQTPKHLITATGQRVTLRCSPRSGDLSVYWYQQSLDQGLQFLIQYYNGEERAKGNILERFSAQQFPDLHSELNLSSLELGDSALYFCASSGSGQPYEQYFGPGTRLTVT.

The chain combines TRBV11-3 with TRBJ1-1, with 7 bases fitting TRBD1. Germline V gives CDR1 SGHNT, CDR2 YENEEA. The V gene end was trimmed by 5 bases and the J gene end by 11 bases; junction bases not matched to a gene: 11. The CDR3 runs 13 residues. The CDR3 sequence: CASSPRQGLKAFF. CDR3 coding DNA: TGTGCCAGCAGCCCCCGACAGGGATTAAAGGCTTTCTTT.

As DNA, the CDR3 is TGCGCCAGCAGCCAAGCTCCAGGGGAAACCTACGAGCAGTACTTC. It is translated as CASSQAPGETYEQYF. The genes are TRBV4-1 and TRBJ2-7; possibly TRBD1 for D (6 bases). The V and J ends lost 1 base and 2 bases respectively, with 12 bases between them. Looked up from germline, CDR1 is MGHRA and CDR2 is YSYEKL. This CDR3 is 15 amino acids long.

This chain links TRBV4-1 with TRBJ1-5; 8 nucleotides align to TRBD1. Germline loops: CDR1 MGHRA, CDR2 YSYEKL. The CDR3 is 16 amino acids. The V and J ends lost 3 bases and 2 bases, in that order; junction bases with no gene match: 6. CDR3 sequence (DNA): TGCGCCAGCAGCCAGGGAACAGGGGGAGGCAATCAGCCCCAGCATTTT. Its protein product is CASSQGTGGGNQPQHF.

V gene TRBV6-6 combines with J gene TRBJ2-7; 14 bases agree with TRBD2. There are 16 residues in the CDR3. Losses at the gene ends were 7 bases for V and 3 bases for J; bases not matched to a gene: 8. CDR1 MNHNY and CDR2 SVGAGI come from the germline V gene (reference sequence). The CDR3 sequence: CASTPPGTSGSYEQYF. CDR3 DNA: TGTGCCAGCACCCCCCCCGGGACTAGCGGGAGCTACGAGCAGTACTTC.

This rearrangement joins TRBV6-1 to TRBJ1-5; D not resolved. The germline V and J ends were trimmed by 7 bases and 5 bases, with 12 bases remaining between them. There are 13 residues in the CDR3. The V gene's germline CDR1 is MNHNS and CDR2 SASEGT. CDR3 region: CASIATVDQPQHF. The CDR3 nucleotides are TGTGCCAGCATCGCGACTGTGGATCAGCCCCAGCATTTT.

The chain carries TRBV19 and TRBJ1-2, with 8 bases matching TRBD1. Germline V gene data show CDR1 as LNHDA and CDR2 as SQIVND (reference sequence). J was trimmed by 8 bases and V by 6 bases; bases with no gene match: 5. This CDR3 is 12 amino acids long. CDR3 bases: TGTGCCAGTAGCTGGACAGGGACGGGCTACACCTTC. It specifies CASSWTGTGYTF.

The chain uses TRBV15 and TRBJ1-1; D gene uncertain. This CDR3 has 14 residues. Germline CDR1 LNHNV, CDR2 YYDKDF (reference sequence). V shed 1 base and J shed 10 bases, with 16 bases lying between them. In DNA form, the CDR3 reads TGTGCCACCAGCAGAGGAGAGTTCCCCGATCGAGCTTTCTTT. Its translation is CATSRGEFPDRAFF.

J is TRBJ2-7 and V is TRBV18; TRBD1 is a possible D gene (6 bases). Germline CDR1 KGHSH, CDR2 LQKENI. The CDR3 runs to 14 residues. Trimming cost V 3 bases and J 0 bases, with 9 bases left between them. CDR3 bases: TGTGCCAGCTCACCTTTGGACAGCTCCTACGAGCAGTACTTC. It specifies CASSPLDSSYEQYF.

V gene TRBV2 combines with J gene TRBJ2-2; TRBD2 agrees at 9 bases. There are 14 residues in the CDR3. Germline trimming cut 4 bases from V and 6 bases from J; bases unmatched to any gene: 3. Germline CDR1 SNHLY, CDR2 FYNNEI. The CDR3 sequence is CASSGVAGAGELFF. As DNA, the CDR3 is TGTGCCAGCAGTGGAGTAGCGGGAGCCGGGGAGCTGTTTTTT.

J is TRBJ1-1 and V is TRBV6-5; the D gene is possibly TRBD1 (5 bases). Trimming removed 6 bases at V and 3 bases at J, with 17 bases between. Per germline, CDR1 MNHEY and CDR2 SVGAGI. This CDR3 region has 15 residues. CDR3 sequence (DNA): TGTGCCAGCAGCCTTCGTGAAGGGGACTACACTGAAGCTTTCTTT. It is translated as CASSLREGDYTEAFF.

The rearrangement joins TRBV16 to TRBJ2-3; D unclear. V was clipped by 3 bases and J by 2 bases, with 6 bases between them. Germline lookup yields CDR1 KGHSY and CDR2 FQNENV. CDR3 length: 13 amino acids. CDR3 bases: TGTGCCAGCAGCCACCCTTACACAGATACGCAGTATTTT. This codes for CASSHPYTDTQYF.

This chain connects TRBV11-2 to TRBJ1-1, with unresolved D. CDR1 is SGHAT, CDR2 FQNNGV, per germline. This CDR3 region has 14 residues. V was shortened by 5 bases and J by 2 bases, with 12 bases between the two germline ends. In nucleotides, the CDR3 is TGTGCCAGCAGCCAGCAGTGGGCTAACACTGAAGCTTTCTTT. Amino acids: CASSQQWANTEAFF.

This rearrangement joins TRBV7-9 to TRBJ1-1; D may be TRBD1 (5 bases). The V gene's germline CDR1 is SEHNR and CDR2 FQNEAQ (reference sequence). The CDR3 length is 14 residues. V dropped 5 bases and J dropped 2 bases, with 12 bases sitting between them. The CDR3 nucleotides read TGTGCCAGCAGCCGCGCGGGGGAAAACACTGAAGCTTTCTTT. Residues: CASSRAGENTEAFF. The full variable domain, rest sourced from reference TRBV7-9 and TRBJ1-1, is DTGVSQNPRHKITKRGQNVTFRCDPISEHNRLYWYRQTLGQGPEFLTYFQNEAQLEKSRLLSDRFSAERPKGSFSTLEIQRTEQGDSAMYLCASSRAGENTEAFFGQGTRLTVV.

The chain employs TRBV2 and TRBJ2-7; D is uncertain. V dropped 7 bases and J dropped 3 bases, with 10 bases sitting between them. This CDR3 region has 12 residues. Germline CDR1 reads SNHLY; CDR2 reads FYNNEI. The CDR3 sequence is CASTPRIYEQYF. The CDR3 region has the DNA TGTGCCAGCACCCCGAGGATCTACGAGCAGTACTTC.

The chain combines TRBV10-3 with TRBJ2-1; 8 bases match TRBD1. Germline CDR1 is ENHRY and CDR2 is SYGVKD. CDR3 length: 14 amino acids. V shed 10 bases, J shed 2 bases, and the junction held 7 bases outside the gene matches. The CDR3 coding sequence is TGTGCCAGCCAGACAGGGGCCACCTACAATGAGCAGTTCTTC. Residues: CASQTGATYNEQFF.